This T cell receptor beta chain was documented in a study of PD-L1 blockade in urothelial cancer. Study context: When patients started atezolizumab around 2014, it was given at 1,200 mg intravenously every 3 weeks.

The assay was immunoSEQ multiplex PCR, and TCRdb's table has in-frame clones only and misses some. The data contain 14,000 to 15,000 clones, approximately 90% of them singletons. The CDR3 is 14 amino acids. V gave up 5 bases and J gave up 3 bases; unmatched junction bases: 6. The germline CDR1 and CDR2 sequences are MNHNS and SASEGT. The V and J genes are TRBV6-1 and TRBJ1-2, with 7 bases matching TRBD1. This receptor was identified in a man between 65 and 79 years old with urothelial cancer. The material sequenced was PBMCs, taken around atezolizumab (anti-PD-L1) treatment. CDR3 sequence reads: CASSKQGRDYGYTF. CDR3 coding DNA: TGTGCCAGCAGTAAACAGGGGAGAGACTATGGCTACACCTTC.